Listed below are T cell receptor beta chains from one sample, sequenced in a study of blood T cell repertoires in COVID-19. Assay: immunoSEQ multiplex PCR; the TCRdb copy retains only in-frame clones and omits some. The table has 150,000 to 200,000 clones, roughly 81% seen once. Sequenced input: peripheral blood. These receptors were obtained from a woman aged 40 to 50 with COVID-19, enrolled during active disease. The CDR3 runs from the conserved cysteine through the conserved F or W.

V	J	CDR3
TRBV6-5	TRBJ1-1	CASSLVTAAEQAFF
TRBV7-7	TRBJ2-3	CASSLGLGSTDTQYF
TRBV28	TRBJ2-1	CASSSSGQGSNEQFF
TRBV19	TRBJ2-7	CASSYSGRAYEQYF
TRBV7-9	TRBJ2-5	CASSLGGRGTQYF
TRBV6-6	TRBJ1-2	CASGTRDRDERNGYTF
TRBV2	TRBJ2-7	CASTSGTFRAEQYF
TRBV12-3/TRBV12-4	TRBJ1-2	CATDRGGYGYTF
TRBV2	TRBJ1-1	CASSEQGFMNTEAFF
TRBV6-1	TRBJ1-1	CASSEALSTEAFF
TRBV24-1	TRBJ2-1	CATSDPRQEETSYNEQFF
TRBV10-3	TRBJ1-5	CATRTPSGQPQHF
TRBV23-1	TRBJ1-6	CASSQGNRHSLERSPLHF
TRBV7-2	TRBJ1-2	CASSPRDRSTKDGYTF
TRBV14	TRBJ2-2	CASSQDLRKGVSNTGELFF
TRBV7-3	TRBJ2-2	CASSFPGTGELFF
TRBV6-5	TRBJ2-1	CASSYQGGHNEQFF
TRBV7-9	TRBJ1-6	CASNNQLGSPLHF
TRBV18	TRBJ2-7	CASSPNTGREQYF
TRBV24-1	TRBJ1-3	CATSDLTTSPGNTIYF
TRBV19	TRBJ1-6	CATQLSSYNSPLHF
TRBV10-3	TRBJ1-2	CAISEPGVSGYTF
TRBV2	TRBJ2-1	CASSATSGPYNEQFF
TRBV12-3/TRBV12-4	TRBJ2-6	CASTQSGANVLTF
TRBV7-2	TRBJ2-1	CASSPINEQFF
TRBV6-5	TRBJ1-3	CASSYVGGPSGNTIYF
TRBV10-1	TRBJ1-1	CASSGSVQTEAFF
TRBV28	TRBJ2-7	CASSPGGPREQYF
TRBV4-1	TRBJ2-2	CASRKLGNTGELFF
TRBV5-1	TRBJ2-7	CASSPVPGLAEYEQYF
TRBV11-2	TRBJ1-3	CASSPRQGAAGNTIYF
TRBV5-5	TRBJ1-6	CASSLGGHEKKNSPLHF
TRBV3-1/TRBV3-2	TRBJ2-1	CASSQEGRGYGDNEQFF
TRBV18	TRBJ2-5	CASSPLPQQETQYF
TRBV4-1	TRBJ2-5	CASSRGDRGFQETQYF
TRBV7-2	TRBJ2-5	CASSPPLETQYF
TRBV4-1	TRBJ1-4	CASSQGQGLRGEKLFF
TRBV6-5	TRBJ2-2	CASRAGQRYTGELFF
TRBV27	TRBJ2-5	CASSLNPLLRGEETQYF
TRBV27	TRBJ2-1	CASRLGGPLNEQFF
TRBV5-3	TRBJ2-2	CARSLARQGWGTGELFF
TRBV7-2	TRBJ2-2	CASSLTSGRATGELFF
TRBV6-6	TRBJ2-2	CASSPRGQGTGELFF
TRBV2	TRBJ2-3	CASREGTSGYTDTQYF
TRBV7-9	TRBJ2-3	CASSSLDPSSGEYTDTQYF
TRBV19	TRBJ1-2	CASSIGASGYTF
TRBV9	TRBJ2-3	CASSVGTSTDTQYF
TRBV27	TRBJ2-2	CASSLLESPANTGELFF
TRBV19	TRBJ2-7	CASSRTGLDEQYF